The next 8 T cell receptor beta chains were all read from a single sample in a study of cytotoxic CD8 clonotypes in ibrutinib-treated CLL. Some clones are missing from TCRdb's copy, which holds only in-frame ones; the method was immunoSEQ multiplex PCR. This table has approximately 200,000 clones, about 72% appearing once. Source: PBMCs, taken after 24 months of ibrutinib treatment. These receptor sequences come from a human donor with chronic lymphocytic leukemia.

In this sample, this clone turned up once. The rearrangement links TRBV10-2 to TRBJ2-1; the D gene is possibly TRBD1 (6 bases). Trimming removed 1 base from V and 1 base from J, with 11 bases in between. This CDR3 has 16 amino acids. The germline V gene encodes CDR1 WSHSY and CDR2 SAAADI. The CDR3 DNA reads TGCGCCAGCAGTGAGTTAACAGGGTTTTCCTACAATGAGCAGTTCTTC. Translating it yields CASSELTGFSYNEQFF.

This clone was seen more than once but under ten times. J is TRBJ1-2 and V is TRBV4-1, with D tentatively TRBD1 (6 bases). Per the germline V gene, CDR1 is MGHRA and CDR2 is YSYEKL. V was clipped by 1 base and J by 7 bases, with 22 bases between them. This CDR3 is built from 17 residues. CDR3 residues: CASSQAVDRSGVLGYTF. CDR3 in DNA: TGCGCCAGCAGCCAAGCTGTTGACAGGTCTGGCGTACTTGGCTACACCTTC.

In its sample, this clone was seen a few times. The chain uses TRBV19 and TRBJ2-5; D may correspond to TRBD1 or TRBD2 (5 bases each). This CDR3 contains 13 residues. Looked up from germline, CDR1 is LNHDA and CDR2 is SQIVND (reference sequence). Between the trimmed V and J ends, which lost 9 bases and 1 base, there was a span of 12 bases. The CDR3 here is CARARDLQETQYF. The DNA for the CDR3 is TGTGCCAGAGCCCGGGACCTCCAAGAGACCCAGTACTTC.

Written as DNA, the CDR3 is TGTGCCAGCAGCTTAGACGCCCCCCTCTATGGCTACACCTTC. Its translation is CASSLDAPLYGYTF. V is TRBV7-2 and J is TRBJ1-2; D gene ambiguous. Germline CDR1 SGHTA, CDR2 FQGNSA. Trimming removed 1 base from V and 4 bases from J, with 10 bases in between. The CDR3 is 14 residues long.

The genes are TRBV25-1 and TRBJ1-2, with D hard to call. Trimming pared 5 bases from V and 7 bases from J, leaving 11 bases between. The length of the CDR3 is 12 residues. CDR1 is MGHDK, CDR2 SYGVNS, per germline. The CDR3 spells CASSNGLFGYTF. DNA of the CDR3: TGTGCCAGCAGTAACGGGCTCTTTGGCTACACCTTC.

The gene calls are TRBV30 and TRBJ2-3; D ambiguous. With 4 bases removed from V and 0 bases from J, the gap between germline ends came to 8 bases. CDR1 is GTSNPN and CDR2 is SVGIG in the germline V gene (reference sequence). The CDR3 spans 13 residues. CDR3 sequence reads: CAWTRLSTDTQYF. The CDR3 DNA sequence: TGTGCCTGGACTAGACTTAGCACAGATACGCAGTATTTT.

This clone showed up just a few times. The chain uses TRBV7-9 and TRBJ1-2; 12 nucleotides line up with TRBD1. The length of the CDR3 is 16 residues. The V and J ends lost 0 bases and 8 bases, in that order; junction bases with no gene match: 7. Germline CDR1 reads SEHNR; CDR2 reads FQNEAQ (reference sequence). In DNA, the CDR3 is TGTGCCAGCAGCTTAGCCGGGACAGGGGGCGCCTCCGGCTACACCTTC. This encodes CASSLAGTGGASGYTF.

This clone has only one observation. The J gene is TRBJ1-2, the V gene TRBV30, with D unresolved. Trimming shortened V by 0 bases and J by 3 bases, and 8 bases separated the two germline ends. Germline V CDR1 and CDR2: GTSNPN, SVGIG (reference sequence). The CDR3 has 13 residues. Written as DNA, the CDR3 is TGTGCCTGGAGTGTAAACGTGGACTATGGCTACACCTTC. Translated, it gives CAWSVNVDYGYTF.